What follows are 10 T cell receptor beta chains derived from one specimen sequenced in a study of cytomegalovirus exposure and HLA in healthy donors. It was with 60 Vbeta and 13 Jbeta primers that the PCR ran. Measured with immunoSEQ multiplex PCR; TCRdb has only the in-frame clones, and not every one. This sample has some 180,000 clones; roughly an eighth occur once, and the top ten carry 7.8%. Sequenced material: PBMCs. These receptors were obtained from a man between 50 and 59 years old in good health and CMV-seropositive.

This clone showed up just a few times. The V and J genes are TRBV2 and TRBJ1-5; D is undetermined. Germline CDR1 reads SNHLY; CDR2 reads FYNNEI. This CDR3 spans 17 amino acids. The germline V and J ends were trimmed by 2 bases and 2 bases, with 16 bases remaining between them. CDR3 nucleotides: TGTGCCAGCAGTGAAACCCTACGCGGAGCGGGCAATCAGCCCCAGCATTTT. Protein sequence: CASSETLRGAGNQPQHF.

In this sample, this clone turned up a few times. The chain links TRBV29-1 to TRBJ1-2; 12 nucleotides agree with TRBD1. V shed 5 bases, J shed 4 bases, and the junction held 2 bases outside the gene matches. The length of the CDR3 is 13 residues. From germline, CDR1 is SQVTM and CDR2 ANQGSEA. CDR3 sequence (DNA): TGCAGCGTTAGGGACAGGGGGCCCTATGGCTACACCTTC. It yields the protein CSVRDRGPYGYTF.

The genes are TRBV7-9 and TRBJ2-7; D is perhaps TRBD2 (5 bases). Per germline, CDR1 SEHNR and CDR2 FQNEAQ (reference sequence). Deletions cut 5 bases from V and 4 bases from J, with 6 bases between. The CDR3 contains 11 residues. CDR3 in amino acids: CASSGLYEQYF. The CDR3 coding sequence is TGTGCCAGCAGCGGACTTTACGAGCAGTACTTC.

The V gene is TRBV10-3, the J gene TRBJ2-7; 12 bases fit TRBD2. Germline V gene lookup returns CDR1 ENHRY and CDR2 SYGVKD. CDR3 size: 15 residues. Trimming cost V 6 bases and J 5 bases; bases outside gene matches: 8. CDR3 sequence: CAISPSSGGAHEQYF. The CDR3 nucleotides are TGTGCCATCAGCCCTTCTAGCGGGGGGGCCCACGAGCAGTACTTC.

This chain links TRBV5-4 with TRBJ1-1; D gene uncertain. CDR3 length equals 14 residues. The germline V gene has CDR1 SGHNT and CDR2 YYREEE (reference sequence). Between the trimmed V and J ends, which lost 5 bases and 4 bases, there was a span of 15 bases. CDR3 in amino acids: CASRAEARGTEAFF. CDR3 coding DNA: TGTGCCAGCAGGGCCGAGGCCCGGGGCACTGAAGCTTTCTTT.

This clone was seen a few times. The chain is built from TRBV5-6 and TRBJ1-5; no clear D gene. CDR1 and CDR2 from the germline V gene are SGHDT and YYEEEE. Deletions cut 1 base from V and 0 bases from J, with 14 bases between. The CDR3 consists of 17 residues. This CDR3 reads CASSLWSNPYSNQPQHF. CDR3 DNA sequence: TGTGCCAGCAGCTTGTGGTCTAACCCTTATAGCAATCAGCCCCAGCATTTT.

The genes are TRBV5-1 and TRBJ2-1; the match to TRBD1 covers 7 bases. Germline CDR1 SGHRS, CDR2 YFSETQ. Trimming removed 1 base from V and 5 bases from J; junction bases left unmatched: 3. The CDR3 has 14 amino acids. The CDR3 bases are TGCGCCAGCAGCTTGAGGACAGGCAACAATGAGCAGTTCTTC. This codes for CASSLRTGNNEQFF.

DNA for the CDR3: TGTGCCAGCAGCTTGGTCGGACAGGGAGCGAACTATGGCTACACCTTC. It codes for CASSLVGQGANYGYTF. This rearrangement joins TRBV5-6 to TRBJ1-2; 8 nucleotides line up with TRBD1. CDR1 is SGHDT and CDR2 is YYEEEE in the germline V gene. V lost 0 bases and J lost 2; bases outside the gene matches: 6. The CDR3 runs 16 residues.

The rearrangement joins TRBV5-1 to TRBJ2-5, with 14 bases that match TRBD2. This CDR3 comprises 17 residues. V lost 0 bases to trimming and J lost 4 bases; unmatched junction nucleotides: 5. CDR1 is SGHRS, CDR2 YFSETQ, per germline. The DNA for the CDR3 is TGCGCCAGCAGCTTGGGACTAGCGGGGGGGCCTGGAGAGACCCAGTACTTC. Translation gives CASSLGLAGGPGETQYF.

Only a few counts were recorded for this clone. The genes are TRBV23-1 and TRBJ2-7, with 7 bases aligning to TRBD1. TRBV23-1 is recorded as an ORF, its role being uncertain. V lost 2 bases and J lost 4; bases outside the gene matches: 5. This CDR3 has 14 residues. Here the CDR3 reads CASSQIGQVYEQYV. CDR3 DNA sequence: TGCGCCAGCAGTCAAATCGGACAGGTTTACGAGCAGTACGTC.